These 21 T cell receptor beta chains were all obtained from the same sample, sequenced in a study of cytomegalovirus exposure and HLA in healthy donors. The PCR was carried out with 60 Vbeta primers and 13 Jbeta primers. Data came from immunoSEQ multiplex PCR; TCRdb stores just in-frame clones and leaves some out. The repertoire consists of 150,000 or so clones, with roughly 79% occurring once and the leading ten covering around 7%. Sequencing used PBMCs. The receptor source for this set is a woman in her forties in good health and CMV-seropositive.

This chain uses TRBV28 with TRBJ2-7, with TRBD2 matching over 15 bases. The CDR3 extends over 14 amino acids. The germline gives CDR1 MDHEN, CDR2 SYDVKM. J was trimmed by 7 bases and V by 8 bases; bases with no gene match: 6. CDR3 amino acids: CASAGTSGGNEQYF. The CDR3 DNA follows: TGTGCCAGCGCGGGGACTAGCGGGGGGAATGAGCAGTACTTC.

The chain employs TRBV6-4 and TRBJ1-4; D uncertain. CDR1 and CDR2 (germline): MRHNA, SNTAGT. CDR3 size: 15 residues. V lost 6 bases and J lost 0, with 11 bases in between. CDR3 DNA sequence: TGTGCCAGCAGCCAATCCAGTGCAACTAATGAAAAACTGTTTTTT. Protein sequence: CASSQSSATNEKLFF.

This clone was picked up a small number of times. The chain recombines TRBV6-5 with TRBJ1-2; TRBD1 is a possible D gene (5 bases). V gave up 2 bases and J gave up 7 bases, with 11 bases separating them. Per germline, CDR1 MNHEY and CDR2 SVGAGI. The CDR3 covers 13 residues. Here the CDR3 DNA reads TGTGCCAGCAGTTACCAGGGTTCGGCTGGCTACACCTTC. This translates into CASSYQGSAGYTF.

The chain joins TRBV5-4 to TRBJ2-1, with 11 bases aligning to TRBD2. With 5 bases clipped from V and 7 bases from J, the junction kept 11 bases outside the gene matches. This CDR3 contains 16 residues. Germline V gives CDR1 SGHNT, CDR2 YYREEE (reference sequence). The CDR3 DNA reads TGTGCCAGCAGTACCGAGGTAGCGGGGGGGAGTAATGAGCAGTTCTTC. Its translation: CASSTEVAGGSNEQFF.

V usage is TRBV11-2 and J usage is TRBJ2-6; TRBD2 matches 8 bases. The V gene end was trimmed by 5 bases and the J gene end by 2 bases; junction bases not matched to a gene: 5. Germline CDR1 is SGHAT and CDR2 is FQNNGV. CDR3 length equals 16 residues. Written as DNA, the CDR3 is TGTGCCAGCAGCCCGGGGGGGAACCCTGGGGCCAACGTCCTGACTTTC. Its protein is CASSPGGNPGANVLTF. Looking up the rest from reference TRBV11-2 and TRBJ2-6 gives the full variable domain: EAGVAQSPRYKIIEKRQSVAFWCNPISGHATLYWYQQILGQGPKLLIQFQNNGVVDDSQLPKDRFSAERLKGVDSTLKIQPAKLEDSAVYLCASSPGGNPGANVLTFGAGSRLTVL.

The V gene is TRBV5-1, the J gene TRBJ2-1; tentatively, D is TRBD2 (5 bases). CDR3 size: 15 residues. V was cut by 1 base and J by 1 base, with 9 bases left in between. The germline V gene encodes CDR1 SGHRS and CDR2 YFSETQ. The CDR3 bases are TGCGCCAGCAGCTTGTCCGGGGAATCCTACAATGAGCAGTTCTTC. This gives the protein CASSLSGESYNEQFF.

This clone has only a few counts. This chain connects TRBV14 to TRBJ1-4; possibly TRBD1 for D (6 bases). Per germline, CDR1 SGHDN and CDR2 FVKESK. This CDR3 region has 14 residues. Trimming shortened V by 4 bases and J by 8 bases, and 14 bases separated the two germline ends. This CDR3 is CASSRTGRREKLFF. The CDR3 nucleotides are TGTGCCAGCAGCCGAACAGGGCGGAGGGAAAAACTGTTTTTT.

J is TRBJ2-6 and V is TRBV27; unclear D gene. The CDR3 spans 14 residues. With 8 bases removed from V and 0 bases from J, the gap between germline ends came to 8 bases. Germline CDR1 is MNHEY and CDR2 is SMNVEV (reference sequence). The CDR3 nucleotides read TGTGCCAGCTCCCCGTACTCTGGGGCCAACGTCCTGACTTTC. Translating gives CASSPYSGANVLTF.

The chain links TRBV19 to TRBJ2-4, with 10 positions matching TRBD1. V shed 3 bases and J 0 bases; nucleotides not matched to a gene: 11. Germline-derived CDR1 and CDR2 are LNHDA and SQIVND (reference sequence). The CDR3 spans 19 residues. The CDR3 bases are TGTGCCAGTAGTATCGGGGTAGGGACAGGGGTGTTAGCCAAAAACATTCAGTACTTC. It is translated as CASSIGVGTGVLAKNIQYF. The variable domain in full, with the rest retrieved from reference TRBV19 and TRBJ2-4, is DGGITQSPKYLFRKEGQNVTLSCEQNLNHDAMYWYRQDPGQGLRLIYYSQIVNDFQKGDIAEGYSVSREKKESFPLTVTSAQKNPTAFYLCASSIGVGTGVLAKNIQYFGAGTRLSVL.

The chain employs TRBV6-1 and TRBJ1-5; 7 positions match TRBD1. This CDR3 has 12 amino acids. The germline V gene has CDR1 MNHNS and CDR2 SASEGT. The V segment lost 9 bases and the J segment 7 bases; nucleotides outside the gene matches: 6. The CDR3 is CASRDSQQPQHF. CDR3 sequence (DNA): TGTGCCAGTAGGGACAGTCAACAGCCCCAGCATTTT.

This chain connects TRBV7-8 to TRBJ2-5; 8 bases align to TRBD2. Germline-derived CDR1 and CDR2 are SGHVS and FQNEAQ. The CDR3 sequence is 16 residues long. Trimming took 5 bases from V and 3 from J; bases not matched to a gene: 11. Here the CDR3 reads CASSPVSGGGKETQYF. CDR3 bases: TGTGCCAGCAGCCCAGTGAGCGGGGGTGGAAAAGAGACCCAGTACTTC.

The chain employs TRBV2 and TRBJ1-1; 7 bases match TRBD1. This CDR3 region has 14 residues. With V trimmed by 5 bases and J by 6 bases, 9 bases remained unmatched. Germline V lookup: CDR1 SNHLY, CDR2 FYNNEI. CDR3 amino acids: CASSRTGSMAEAFF. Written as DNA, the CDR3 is TGTGCCAGCAGTCGGACAGGAAGTATGGCTGAAGCTTTCTTT.

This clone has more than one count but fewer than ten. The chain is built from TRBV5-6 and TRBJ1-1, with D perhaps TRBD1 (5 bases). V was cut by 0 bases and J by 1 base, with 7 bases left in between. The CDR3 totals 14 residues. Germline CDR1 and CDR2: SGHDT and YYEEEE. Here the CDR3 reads CASSLAGGNTEAFF. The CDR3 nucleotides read TGTGCCAGCAGCTTGGCGGGGGGGAACACTGAAGCTTTCTTT. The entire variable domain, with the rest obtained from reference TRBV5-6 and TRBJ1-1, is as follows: DAGVTQSPTHLIKTRGQQVTLRCSPKSGHDTVSWYQQALGQGPQFIFQYYEEEERQRGNFPDRFSGHQFPNYSSELNVNALLLGDSALYLCASSLAGGNTEAFFGQGTRLTVV.

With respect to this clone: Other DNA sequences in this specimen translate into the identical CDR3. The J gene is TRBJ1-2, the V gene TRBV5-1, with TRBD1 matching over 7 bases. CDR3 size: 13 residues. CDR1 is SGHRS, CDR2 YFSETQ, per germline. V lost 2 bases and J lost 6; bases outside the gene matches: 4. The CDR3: CASSLQGSDGYTF. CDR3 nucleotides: TGCGCCAGCAGCTTACAGGGGAGCGATGGCTACACCTTC.

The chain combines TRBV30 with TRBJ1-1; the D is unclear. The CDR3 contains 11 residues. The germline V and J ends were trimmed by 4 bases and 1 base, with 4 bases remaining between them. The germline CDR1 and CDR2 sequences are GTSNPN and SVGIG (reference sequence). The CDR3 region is CAWNQNTEAFF. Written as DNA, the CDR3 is TGTGCCTGGAATCAGAACACTGAAGCTTTCTTT. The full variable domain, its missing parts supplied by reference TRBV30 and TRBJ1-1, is SQTIHQWPATLVQPVGSPLSLECTVEGTSNPNLYWYRQAAGRGLQLLFYSVGIGQISSEVPQNLSASRPQDRQFILSSKKLLLSDSGFYLCAWNQNTEAFFGQGTRLTVV.

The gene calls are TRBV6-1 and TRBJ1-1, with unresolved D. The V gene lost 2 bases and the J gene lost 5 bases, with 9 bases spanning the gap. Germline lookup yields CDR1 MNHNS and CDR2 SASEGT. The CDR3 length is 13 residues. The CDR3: CASSEPRETEAFF. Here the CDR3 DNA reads TGTGCCAGCAGTGAACCCCGGGAAACTGAAGCTTTCTTT.

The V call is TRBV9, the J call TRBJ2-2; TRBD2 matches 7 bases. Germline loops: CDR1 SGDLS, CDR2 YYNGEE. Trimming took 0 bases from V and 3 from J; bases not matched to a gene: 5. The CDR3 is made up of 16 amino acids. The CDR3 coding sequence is TGTGCCAGCAGCGTAGAGGCTAGCGGATACACCGGGGAGCTGTTTTTT. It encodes CASSVEASGYTGELFF.

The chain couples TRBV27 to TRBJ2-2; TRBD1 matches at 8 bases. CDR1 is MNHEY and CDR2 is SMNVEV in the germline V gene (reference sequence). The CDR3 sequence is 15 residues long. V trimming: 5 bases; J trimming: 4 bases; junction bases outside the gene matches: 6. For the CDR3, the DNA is TGTGCCAGCAGTACCCACAGGGGGGTCACCGGGGAGCTGTTTTTT. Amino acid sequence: CASSTHRGVTGELFF.

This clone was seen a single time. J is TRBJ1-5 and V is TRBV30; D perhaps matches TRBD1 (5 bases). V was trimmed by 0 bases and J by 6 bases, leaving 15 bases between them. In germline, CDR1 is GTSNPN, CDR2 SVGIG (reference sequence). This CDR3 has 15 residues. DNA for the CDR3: TGTGCCTGGAGTGTATTTTCAGGGAGGGGTCAGCCCCAGCATTTT. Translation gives CAWSVFSGRGQPQHF.

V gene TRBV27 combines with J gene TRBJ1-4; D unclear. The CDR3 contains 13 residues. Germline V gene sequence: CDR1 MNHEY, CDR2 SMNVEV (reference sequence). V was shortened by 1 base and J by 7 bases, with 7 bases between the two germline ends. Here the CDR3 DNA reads TGTGCCAGCAGTTTATTGAGTGGTGAAAAACTGTTTTTT. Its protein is CASSLLSGEKLFF.

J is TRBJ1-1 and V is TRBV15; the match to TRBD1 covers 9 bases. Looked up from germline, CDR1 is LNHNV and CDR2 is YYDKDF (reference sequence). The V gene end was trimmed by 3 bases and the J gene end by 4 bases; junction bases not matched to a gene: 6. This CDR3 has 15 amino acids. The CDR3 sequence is CATSRHRGPSTEAFF. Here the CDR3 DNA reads TGTGCCACCAGCAGGCACAGGGGGCCCAGCACTGAAGCTTTCTTT.